Each of the 27 T cell receptor beta chains below was sequenced from the same sample in a study of T cells in Graves' hyperthyroidism and ophthalmopathy. Amplification targeted TCR beta CDR3 regions from RNA transcripts. First-round RT-PCR with HTBI primers amplified the TCR CDR3 region. TCRdb passed the multiplex PCR reads through MiXCR, listing each CDR3 protein once. The sample has 450,000 to 600,000 distinct CDR3 sequences; 15% to 20% are singletons. The specimen sequenced was blood. The receptors come from a man in his forties or fifties with Graves' ophthalmopathy.

This clonotype has only a few counts. J is TRBJ2-1 and V is TRBV7-9, with D tentatively TRBD1 (6 bases). The CDR3 totals 18 residues. Germline values: CDR1 SEHNR, CDR2 FQNEAQ (reference sequence). The V gene lost 5 bases and the J gene lost 3 bases, with 23 bases spanning the gap. As DNA, the CDR3 is TGTGCCAGCAGCCCTAGAGGTTTACAGGGAACGGTCTACAATGAGCAGTTCTTC. This codes for CASSPRGLQGTVYNEQFF. The full variable domain, rest sourced from reference TRBV7-9 and TRBJ2-1, is DTGVSQNPRHKITKRGQNVTFRCDPISEHNRLYWYRQTLGQGPEFLTYFQNEAQLEKSRLLSDRFSAERPKGSFSTLEIQRTEQGDSAMYLCASSPRGLQGTVYNEQFFGPGTRLTVL.

This clonotype occurred a few times. The CDR3 DNA reads TGTGCCAGCAGCTTAGAACCAAGCTCTGGAAACACCATATATTTT. Translation gives CASSLEPSSGNTIYF. V is TRBV7-8 and J is TRBJ1-3; unclear D gene. The CDR3 is made up of 15 amino acids. Trimming pared 1 base from V and 0 bases from J, leaving 7 bases between. Germline V gene sequence: CDR1 SGHVS, CDR2 FQNEAQ. Full variable domain (remainder filled in from reference TRBV7-8 and TRBJ1-3): GAGVSQSPRYKVAKRGQDVALRCDPISGHVSLFWYQQALGQGPEFLTYFQNEAQLDKSGLPSDRFFAERPEGSVSTLKIQRTQQEDSAVYLCASSLEPSSGNTIYFGEGSWLTVV.

The chain recombines TRBV5-4 with TRBJ2-5; 7 nucleotides line up with TRBD2. The V segment lost 4 bases and the J segment 1 base; nucleotides outside the gene matches: 7. CDR1 is SGHNT and CDR2 is YYREEE in the germline V gene (reference sequence). The CDR3 runs 15 residues. CDR3 coding DNA: TGTGCCAGCAGCCCCGGTAGCGGGCCCCAAGAGACCCAGTACTTC. Protein product: CASSPGSGPQETQYF.

The table lists this clonotype with a few counts. V usage is TRBV5-6 and J usage is TRBJ2-7; perhaps TRBD2 as D (5 bases). V was shortened by 6 bases and J by 2 bases, with 18 bases between the two germline ends. The CDR3 length is 15 residues. Germline V gene sequence: CDR1 SGHDT, CDR2 YYEEEE. The CDR3 nucleotides are TGTGCCAGCACCCTAGGACTCGATAAAACCTACGAGCAGTACTTC. The encoded protein is CASTLGLDKTYEQYF. Complete variable domain (other parts from reference TRBV5-6 and TRBJ2-7): DAGVTQSPTHLIKTRGQQVTLRCSPKSGHDTVSWYQQALGQGPQFIFQYYEEEERQRGNFPDRFSGHQFPNYSSELNVNALLLGDSALYLCASTLGLDKTYEQYFGPGTRLTVT.

The table lists this clonotype with many counts. V gene TRBV18 combines with J gene TRBJ2-3, with a weak D call TRBD2 (5 bases). From germline, CDR1 is KGHSH and CDR2 LQKENI. Trimming took off 3 bases at V and 3 bases at J, with 16 bases between the two ends. The CDR3 has 16 residues. For the CDR3, the DNA is TGTGCCAGCTCACCTGACCTGAGGACGGGAACAGATACGCAGTATTTT. Translation gives CASSPDLRTGTDTQYF.

V usage is TRBV9 and J usage is TRBJ2-7, with D perhaps TRBD2 (7 bases). V was pared by 0 bases and J by 7 bases, with 14 bases between. Germline V gene sequence: CDR1 SGDLS, CDR2 YYNGEE. The CDR3 is made up of 14 amino acids. The CDR3 region has the DNA TGTGCCAGCAGCGTAGGAAGGGGGAGGGAGGAGCAGTACTTC. Its protein product is CASSVGRGREEQYF.

This clonotype turned up a few times. V is TRBV29-1 and J is TRBJ2-1; no definite D call. V was trimmed by 5 bases and J by 2 bases, leaving 13 bases between them. The CDR3 is 14 amino acids. Looked up from germline, CDR1 is SQVTM and CDR2 is ANQGSEA. This CDR3 is CSVYEANTYNEQFF. The CDR3 DNA sequence: TGCAGCGTTTACGAGGCCAACACCTACAATGAGCAGTTCTTC.

This clonotype was seen many times. This chain connects TRBV28 to TRBJ1-5, with D possibly matching TRBD1 (6 bases). CDR1 and CDR2 from the germline V gene are MDHEN and SYDVKM. Between the trimmed V and J ends, which lost 7 bases and 6 bases, there was a span of 22 bases. CDR3 length: 16 amino acids. The CDR3 reads CASIGPTGGAIQPQHF. CDR3 DNA sequence: TGTGCCAGCATTGGGCCAACTGGGGGGGCCATTCAGCCCCAGCATTTT. Drawing the rest from reference TRBV28 and TRBJ1-5, the complete variable domain is DVKVTQSSRYLVKRTGEKVFLECVQDMDHENMFWYRQDPGLGLRLIYFSYDVKMKEKGDIPEGYSVSREKKERFSLILESASTNQTSMYLCASIGPTGGAIQPQHFGDGTRLSIL.

This clonotype was found many times. The V gene is TRBV28, the J gene TRBJ2-1; 7 bases agree with TRBD1. CDR1 is MDHEN and CDR2 is SYDVKM in the germline V gene. The V segment lost 4 bases and the J segment 4 bases; nucleotides outside the gene matches: 13. This CDR3 comprises 17 residues. CDR3 DNA: TGTGCCAGCAGTTCCCCCACCGACAGGGAAAGTTACAATGAGCAGTTCTTC. It codes for CASSSPTDRESYNEQFF. Using reference TRBV28 and TRBJ2-1 for the parts outside the CDR3, the full variable domain is DVKVTQSSRYLVKRTGEKVFLECVQDMDHENMFWYRQDPGLGLRLIYFSYDVKMKEKGDIPEGYSVSREKKERFSLILESASTNQTSMYLCASSSPTDRESYNEQFFGPGTRLTVL.

This clonotype was seen many times. This chain joins TRBV11-2 and TRBJ1-4; 9 nucleotides agree with TRBD1. Trimming took 5 bases from V and 6 from J; bases not matched to a gene: 4. CDR3 length: 14 residues. Looked up from germline, CDR1 is SGHAT and CDR2 is FQNNGV. For the CDR3, the DNA is TGTGCCAGCAGCCCCGGACAGGGGTATGAAAAACTGTTTTTT. It is translated as CASSPGQGYEKLFF.

This clonotype was detected many times. The chain joins TRBV7-2 to TRBJ2-6; D is uncertain. The V end lost 5 bases, the J end lost 1 base, and 15 bases lay between the germline ends. This CDR3 region has 17 residues. Germline V gene sequence: CDR1 SGHTA, CDR2 FQGNSA. CDR3 protein: CASSRAFGESGANVLTF. CDR3 nucleotide sequence: TGTGCCAGCAGCCGGGCGTTTGGGGAATCTGGGGCCAACGTCCTGACTTTC.

In this sample, this clonotype turned up a few times. The J gene is TRBJ2-5, the V gene TRBV10-3, with no clear D. Germline CDR1 reads ENHRY; CDR2 reads SYGVKD. The CDR3 loop spans 13 amino acids. The ends were cut back, 3 bases at V and 1 base at J, with 6 bases in the middle. CDR3 protein: CAISDGSQETQYF. The CDR3 DNA sequence: TGTGCCATCAGTGACGGCAGCCAAGAGACCCAGTACTTC.

This clonotype was counted a few times. The CDR3 DNA reads TGCAGTGCATTCGGGGACTACGAGCAGTACTTC. Its protein product is CSAFGDYEQYF. This chain connects TRBV20-1 to TRBJ2-7, with D possibly TRBD2 on 5 matching bases. Trimming stripped 6 bases from V and 3 bases from J, with 9 bases between. CDR1 and CDR2 (germline): DFQATT, SNEGSKA (reference sequence). The CDR3 is made up of 11 amino acids.

The gene calls are TRBV12-3 or TRBV12-4 and TRBJ1-3; TRBD1 aligns across 8 bases. CDR3 length equals 15 residues. With V trimmed by 1 base and J by 4 bases, 3 bases remained unmatched. CDR3 sequence reads: CASSLVQGAGNTIYF. The CDR3 nucleotides read TGTGCCAGCAGTTTAGTTCAGGGGGCCGGAAACACCATATATTTT.

This chain links TRBV6-1 with TRBJ2-5; a possible D gene is TRBD2 (6 bases). CDR3 length: 15 amino acids. Trimming removed 7 bases from V and 5 bases from J, with 20 bases in between. Germline CDR1 and CDR2: MNHNS and SASEGT. The CDR3 bases are TGTGCCAGCAAATTTGGCGGGGCCTTGGGGGAGACCCAGTACTTC. Its protein is CASKFGGALGETQYF.

This clonotype was found a few times. The V gene is TRBV27, the J gene TRBJ2-2, with a tentative D call TRBD2 (6 bases). Germline values: CDR1 MNHEY, CDR2 SMNVEV (reference sequence). The germline V and J ends were trimmed by 3 bases and 3 bases, with 20 bases remaining between them. This CDR3 contains 18 residues. The CDR3 DNA reads TGTGCCAGCAGTTTTACCGTCTACCGGGAGTGGGACACCGGGGAGCTGTTTTTT. Its protein is CASSFTVYREWDTGELFF.

In this sample, this clonotype turned up many times. This chain links TRBV7-9 with TRBJ2-7; the D is unclear. V lost 5 bases and J lost 3, with 11 bases in between. Germline assignment: CDR1 SEHNR and CDR2 FQNEAQ (reference sequence). The CDR3 has 13 amino acids. The CDR3 DNA follows: TGTGCCAGCAGCAAACCGGAGCACTACGAGCAGTACTTC. Residues: CASSKPEHYEQYF.

This rearrangement joins TRBV30 to TRBJ1-6, with 7 positions matching TRBD1. The CDR3 runs to 13 residues. Looked up from germline, CDR1 is GTSNPN and CDR2 is SVGIG (reference sequence). V dropped 3 bases and J dropped 9; count of bases not matched to a gene: 5. The CDR3 DNA sequence: TGTGCCTGGAGCGACAGGGCTAGTTCACCCCTCCACTTT. Amino acid sequence: CAWSDRASSPLHF.

This clonotype has at least ten counts. DNA of the CDR3: TGTGCCAGCAGCCCGCGTGAGGGCGGGAGGCGCTACAATGAGCAGTTCTTC. It yields the protein CASSPREGGRRYNEQFF. The genes are TRBV7-2 and TRBJ2-1; the match to TRBD2 covers 8 bases. CDR1 and CDR2 (germline): SGHTA, FQGNSA. Trimming cost V 5 bases and J 3 bases; bases outside gene matches: 12. The CDR3 length is 17 residues.

This sequence joins TRBV6-1 and TRBJ2-7; D possibly corresponds to TRBD1 (6 bases). From germline, CDR1 is MNHNS and CDR2 SASEGT. Deletions cut 5 bases from V and 6 bases from J, with 11 bases between. This CDR3 is built from 12 residues. CDR3 DNA sequence: TGTGCCAGCAGTAAGACAGGTGTCGAGCAGTACTTC. It translates to CASSKTGVEQYF.

This clonotype was observed a handful of times. The chain links TRBV5-1 to TRBJ2-7, with D perhaps being TRBD1 or TRBD2 (6 bases each). The germline V gene encodes CDR1 SGHRS and CDR2 YFSETQ. The CDR3 runs to 15 residues. V lost 6 bases, J lost 4 bases, and 20 bases lay in between. Here the CDR3 DNA reads TGCGCCAGCAACCCTGAGACGGGGGCGTCATACGAGCAGTACTTC. Translated: CASNPETGASYEQYF.

This clonotype was found many times. The rearrangement uses TRBV3-1 and TRBJ2-1; D might be TRBD2 (6 bases). V shed 8 bases and J shed 3 bases, with 14 bases lying between them. CDR3 length: 14 amino acids. Germline-derived CDR1 and CDR2 are LGHDT and YNNKEL (reference sequence). The CDR3, as DNA: TGTGCCAGCGAAGGAGGGCCCCACTACAATGAGCAGTTCTTC. Protein: CASEGGPHYNEQFF.

This clonotype was seen a few times. The CDR3 nucleotides read TGCGCCAGCAGCTTGAAAGCGGGGGGGGGGAATGAGCAGTTCTTC. This codes for CASSLKAGGGNEQFF. The chain recombines TRBV5-1 with TRBJ2-1; 10 bases fit TRBD2. V trimming: 1 base; J trimming: 7 bases; junction bases outside the gene matches: 5. Germline CDR1 is SGHRS and CDR2 is YFSETQ. There are 15 residues in the CDR3.

In its sample, this clonotype was seen a few times. The gene calls are TRBV5-4 and TRBJ1-1, with TRBD1 matching over 7 bases. This CDR3 region has 13 residues. Germline assignment: CDR1 SGHNT and CDR2 YYREEE (reference sequence). J gave up 1 base and V 10 bases, and 7 bases lay outside the gene matches. The CDR3 here is CAGRGQQNTEAFF. The CDR3 DNA reads as TGTGCCGGAAGGGGACAGCAGAACACTGAAGCTTTCTTT.

This clonotype was seen a few times. This chain links TRBV7-9 with TRBJ2-1; D possibly matches TRBD1 or TRBD2 (6 bases each). V was clipped by 5 bases and J by 10 bases, with 15 bases between them. The germline gives CDR1 SEHNR, CDR2 FQNEAQ (reference sequence). There are 13 residues in the CDR3. This CDR3 is CASSTEGVGEQFF. CDR3 coding DNA: TGTGCCAGCAGCACGGAGGGGGTCGGGGAGCAGTTCTTC.

This clonotype showed up many times. This rearrangement joins TRBV12-3 or TRBV12-4 to TRBJ2-7; 8 nucleotides match TRBD1. This CDR3 region has 14 residues. The junction had 5 bases not matched to a gene; V was cut back by 5 bases and J by 2 bases. The CDR3 DNA sequence: TGTGCCAGCAGTCGGACAGGGAGTACCTACGAGCAGTACTTC. This gives the protein CASSRTGSTYEQYF.

J is TRBJ2-1 and V is TRBV27, with 10 bases that match TRBD2. This CDR3 is built from 15 residues. After removal of 4 bases from V and 4 bases from J, the junction contained 4 bases not matched to a gene. CDR1 and CDR2 (germline): MNHEY, SMNVEV (reference sequence). CDR3 nucleotide sequence: TGTGCCAGCAGTTCACTAGCGGGACCTTACAATGAGCAGTTCTTC. It translates to CASSSLAGPYNEQFF.